The entry below gives a single TCR beta chain sequence along with its context. The antigen is unknown. This CDR3 is 13 amino acids long. V lost 5 bases, J lost 8 bases, and 15 bases lay in between. CDR1 and CDR2 from the germline V gene are SNHLY and FYNNEI. These data are taken from a study of T cell repertoires in ileal Crohn's disease. Overall study: All patients had surgery for stricturing (around 60%) or penetrating (around 40%) disease. Thiopurines (under 12) or anti-TNF agents (roughly 18) were given postoperatively to about half.

Study-wide findings and caveats: All patients with clonality above 26.8% had endoscopic recurrence. Compared with non-smokers, active smokers at surgery showed more clonal expansions.

Assay used: immunoSEQ multiplex PCR; TCRdb lists only in-frame clones, some missing. The sample lists around 16,000 clones; 60% were seen once. The TCR was taken from an adult with Crohn's disease. The chain joins TRBV2 to TRBJ1-2; D possibly corresponds to TRBD1 (5 bases). Input material: ileal tissue. CDR3 nucleotide sequence: TGTGCCAGCAGTTACATAGGGGCTCAGGGCTACACCTTC. This translates into CASSYIGAQGYTF.